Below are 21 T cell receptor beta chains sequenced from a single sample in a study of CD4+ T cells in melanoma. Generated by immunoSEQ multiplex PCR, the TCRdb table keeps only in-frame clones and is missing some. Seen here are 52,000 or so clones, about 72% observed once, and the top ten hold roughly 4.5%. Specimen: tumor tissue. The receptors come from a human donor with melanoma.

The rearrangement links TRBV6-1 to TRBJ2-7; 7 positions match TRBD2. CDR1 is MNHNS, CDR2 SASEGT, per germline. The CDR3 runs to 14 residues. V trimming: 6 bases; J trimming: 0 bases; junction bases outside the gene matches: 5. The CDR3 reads CASRTAGSSYEQYF. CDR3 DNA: TGTGCCAGCAGGACAGCGGGGAGCTCCTACGAGCAGTACTTC.

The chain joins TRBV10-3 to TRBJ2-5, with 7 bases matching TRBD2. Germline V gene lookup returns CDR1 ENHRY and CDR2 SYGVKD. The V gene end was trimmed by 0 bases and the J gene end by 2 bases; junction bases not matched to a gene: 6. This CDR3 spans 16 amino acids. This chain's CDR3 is CAISESFSGSQETQYF. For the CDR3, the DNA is TGTGCCATCAGTGAGTCGTTTAGCGGGTCACAAGAGACCCAGTACTTC.

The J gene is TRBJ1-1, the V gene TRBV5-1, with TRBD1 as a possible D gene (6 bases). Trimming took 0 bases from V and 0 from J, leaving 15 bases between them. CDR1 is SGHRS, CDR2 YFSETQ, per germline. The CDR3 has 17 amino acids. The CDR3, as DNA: TGCGCCAGCAGCTTGGCCGGGGGGGGCACATTGAACACTGAAGCTTTCTTT. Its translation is CASSLAGGGTLNTEAFF.

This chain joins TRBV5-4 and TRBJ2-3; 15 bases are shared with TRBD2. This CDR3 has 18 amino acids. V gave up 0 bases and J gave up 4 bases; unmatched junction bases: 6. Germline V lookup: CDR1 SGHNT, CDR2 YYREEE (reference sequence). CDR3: CASSLGQGLAGGSDTQYF. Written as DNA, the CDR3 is TGTGCCAGCAGCTTGGGGCAAGGACTAGCGGGGGGGTCAGATACGCAGTATTTT.

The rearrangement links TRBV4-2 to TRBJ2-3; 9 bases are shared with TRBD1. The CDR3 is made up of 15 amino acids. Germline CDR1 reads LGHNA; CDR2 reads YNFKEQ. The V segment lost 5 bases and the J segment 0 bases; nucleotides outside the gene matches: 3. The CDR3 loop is CASSEQGASTDTQYF. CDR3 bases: TGTGCCAGCAGCGAACAGGGGGCTAGCACAGATACGCAGTATTTT.

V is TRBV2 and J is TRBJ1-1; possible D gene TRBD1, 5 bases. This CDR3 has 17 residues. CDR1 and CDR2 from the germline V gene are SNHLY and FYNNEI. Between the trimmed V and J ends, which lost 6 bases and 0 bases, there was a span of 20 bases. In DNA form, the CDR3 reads TGTGCCAGCAGCCCCCTTTTGTCGGCAGGGATGAACACTGAAGCTTTCTTT. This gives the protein CASSPLLSAGMNTEAFF. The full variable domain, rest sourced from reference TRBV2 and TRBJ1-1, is EPEVTQTPSHQVTQMGQEVILRCVPISNHLYFYWYRQILGQKVEFLVSFYNNEISEKSEIFDDQFSVERPDGSNFTLKIRSTKLEDSAMYFCASSPLLSAGMNTEAFFGQGTRLTVV.

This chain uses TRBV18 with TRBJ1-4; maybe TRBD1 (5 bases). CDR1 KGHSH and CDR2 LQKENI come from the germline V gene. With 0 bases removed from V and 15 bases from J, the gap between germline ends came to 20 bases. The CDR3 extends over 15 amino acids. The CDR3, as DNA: TGTGCCAGCTCACCACCGGACAAGGATTATGAAGTGATGTTTTTT. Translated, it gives CASSPPDKDYEVMFF.

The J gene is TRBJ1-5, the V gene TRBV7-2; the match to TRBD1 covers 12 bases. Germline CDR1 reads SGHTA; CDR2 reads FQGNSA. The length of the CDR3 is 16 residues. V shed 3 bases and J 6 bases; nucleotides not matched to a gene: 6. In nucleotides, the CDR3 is TGTGCCAGCAGCTTGGCCGGGACAGGGGGCTTTCAGCCCCAGCATTTT. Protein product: CASSLAGTGGFQPQHF. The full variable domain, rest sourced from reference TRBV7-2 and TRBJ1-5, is GAGVSQSPSNKVTEKGKDVELRCDPISGHTALYWYRQSLGQGLEFLIYFQGNSAPDKSGLPSDRFSAERTGGSVSTLTIQRTQQEDSAVYLCASSLAGTGGFQPQHFGDGTRLSIL.

CDR3 residues: CASSLTNRGPQHF. DNA of the CDR3: TGTGCCAGCAGTTTGACAAACCGGGGACCCCAGCATTTT. The rearrangement uses TRBV28 and TRBJ1-5, with no clear D. The length of the CDR3 is 13 residues. CDR1 is MDHEN and CDR2 is SYDVKM in the germline V gene. The ends were cut back, 3 bases at V and 10 bases at J, with 13 bases in the middle.

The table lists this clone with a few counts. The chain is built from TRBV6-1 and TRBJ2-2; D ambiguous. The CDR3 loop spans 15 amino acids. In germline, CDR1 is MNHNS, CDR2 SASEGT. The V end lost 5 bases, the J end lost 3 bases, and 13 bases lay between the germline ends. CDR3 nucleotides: TGTGCCAGCAGTAACCCAGCAATAGACACCGGGGAGCTGTTTTTT. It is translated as CASSNPAIDTGELFF.

CDR3 coding DNA: TGTGCCAGCGCTGGTCCGGGTACCGGGGAGCTGTTTTTT. It yields the protein CASAGPGTGELFF. The V call is TRBV7-2, the J call TRBJ2-2; no reliable D call. The CDR3 is 13 amino acids. Germline CDR1 is SGHTA and CDR2 is FQGNSA. Trimming shortened V by 8 bases and J by 5 bases, and 12 bases separated the two germline ends.

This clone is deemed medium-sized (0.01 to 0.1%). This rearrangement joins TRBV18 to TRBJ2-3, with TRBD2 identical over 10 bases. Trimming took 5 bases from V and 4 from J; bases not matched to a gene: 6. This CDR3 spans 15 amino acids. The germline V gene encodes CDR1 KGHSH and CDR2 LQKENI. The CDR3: CASSWSSGGSDTQYF. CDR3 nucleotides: TGTGCCAGCTCATGGTCTAGCGGGGGTTCAGATACGCAGTATTTT.

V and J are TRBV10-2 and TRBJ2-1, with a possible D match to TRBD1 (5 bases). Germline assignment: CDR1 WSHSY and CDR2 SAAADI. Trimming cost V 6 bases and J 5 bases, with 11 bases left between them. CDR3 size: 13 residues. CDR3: CASRWVGDNEQFF. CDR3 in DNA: TGCGCCAGCAGGTGGGTAGGGGACAATGAGCAGTTCTTC.

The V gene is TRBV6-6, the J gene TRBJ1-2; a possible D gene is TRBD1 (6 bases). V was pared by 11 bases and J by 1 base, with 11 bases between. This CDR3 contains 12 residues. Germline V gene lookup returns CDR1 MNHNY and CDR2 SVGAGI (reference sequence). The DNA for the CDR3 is TGTGCCGCCCAGGACAGTAACTATGGCTACACCTTC. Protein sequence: CAAQDSNYGYTF.

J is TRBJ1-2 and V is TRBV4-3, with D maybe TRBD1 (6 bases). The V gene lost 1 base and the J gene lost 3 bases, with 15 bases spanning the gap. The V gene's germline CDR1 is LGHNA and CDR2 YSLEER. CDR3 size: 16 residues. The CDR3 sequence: CASSQGPRGIDYGYTF. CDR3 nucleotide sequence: TGCGCCAGCAGCCAAGGACCCAGGGGTATCGACTATGGCTACACCTTC.

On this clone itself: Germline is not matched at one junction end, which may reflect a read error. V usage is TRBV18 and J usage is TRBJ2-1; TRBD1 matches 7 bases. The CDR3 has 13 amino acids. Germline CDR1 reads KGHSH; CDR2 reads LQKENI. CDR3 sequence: CASTPTGRDEQFF. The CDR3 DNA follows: TGTGCCAGCACACCGACAGGGAGAGATGAGCAGTTCTTC.

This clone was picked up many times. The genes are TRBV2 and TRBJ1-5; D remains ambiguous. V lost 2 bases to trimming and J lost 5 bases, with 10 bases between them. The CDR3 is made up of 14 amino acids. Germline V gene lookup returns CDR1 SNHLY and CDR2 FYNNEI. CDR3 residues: CASSETRRDQPQHF. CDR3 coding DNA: TGTGCCAGCAGTGAAACCAGGAGAGATCAGCCCCAGCATTTT.

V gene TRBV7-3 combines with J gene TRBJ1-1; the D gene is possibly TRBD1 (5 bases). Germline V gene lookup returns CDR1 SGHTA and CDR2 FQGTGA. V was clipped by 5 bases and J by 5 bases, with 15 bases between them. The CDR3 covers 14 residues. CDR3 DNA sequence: TGTGCCAGCAGCCCCCAGGGCCGGGGGACTGAAGCTTTCTTT. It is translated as CASSPQGRGTEAFF.

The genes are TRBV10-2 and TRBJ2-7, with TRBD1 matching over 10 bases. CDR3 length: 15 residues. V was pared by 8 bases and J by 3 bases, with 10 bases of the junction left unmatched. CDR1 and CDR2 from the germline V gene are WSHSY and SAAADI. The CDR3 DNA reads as TGCGCCAGCGGAGGTCGAGGGACAGGGGTCTACGAGCAGTACTTC. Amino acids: CASGGRGTGVYEQYF.

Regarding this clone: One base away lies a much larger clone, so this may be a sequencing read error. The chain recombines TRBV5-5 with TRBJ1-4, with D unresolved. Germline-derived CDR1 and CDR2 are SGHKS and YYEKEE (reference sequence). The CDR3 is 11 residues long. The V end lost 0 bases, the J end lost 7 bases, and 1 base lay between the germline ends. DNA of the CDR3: TGTGCCAGCAGCTTGGGTGAAAAACTGTTTTTT. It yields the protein CASSLGEKLFF.

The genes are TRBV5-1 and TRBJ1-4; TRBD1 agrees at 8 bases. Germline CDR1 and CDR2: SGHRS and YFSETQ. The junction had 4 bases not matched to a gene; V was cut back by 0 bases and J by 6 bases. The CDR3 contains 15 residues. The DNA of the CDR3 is TGCGCCAGCAGCTTGGGCAGGGGGCTAGATGAAAAACTGTTTTTT. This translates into CASSLGRGLDEKLFF.